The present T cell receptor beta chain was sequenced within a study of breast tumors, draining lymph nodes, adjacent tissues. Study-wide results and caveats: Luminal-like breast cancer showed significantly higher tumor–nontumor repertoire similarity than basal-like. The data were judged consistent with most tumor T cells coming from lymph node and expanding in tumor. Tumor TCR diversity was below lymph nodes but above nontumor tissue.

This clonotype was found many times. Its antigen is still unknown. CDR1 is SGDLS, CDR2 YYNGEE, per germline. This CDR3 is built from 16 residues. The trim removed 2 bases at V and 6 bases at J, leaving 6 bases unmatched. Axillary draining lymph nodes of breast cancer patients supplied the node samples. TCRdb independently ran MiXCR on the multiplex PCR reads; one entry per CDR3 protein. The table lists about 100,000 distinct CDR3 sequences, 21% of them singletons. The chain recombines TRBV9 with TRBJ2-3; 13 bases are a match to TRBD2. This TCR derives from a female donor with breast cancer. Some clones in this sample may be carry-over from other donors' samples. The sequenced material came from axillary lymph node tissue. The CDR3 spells CASSVETSGGPDTQYF. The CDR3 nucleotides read TGTGCCAGCAGCGTTGAGACTAGCGGGGGGCCGGATACGCAGTATTTT.